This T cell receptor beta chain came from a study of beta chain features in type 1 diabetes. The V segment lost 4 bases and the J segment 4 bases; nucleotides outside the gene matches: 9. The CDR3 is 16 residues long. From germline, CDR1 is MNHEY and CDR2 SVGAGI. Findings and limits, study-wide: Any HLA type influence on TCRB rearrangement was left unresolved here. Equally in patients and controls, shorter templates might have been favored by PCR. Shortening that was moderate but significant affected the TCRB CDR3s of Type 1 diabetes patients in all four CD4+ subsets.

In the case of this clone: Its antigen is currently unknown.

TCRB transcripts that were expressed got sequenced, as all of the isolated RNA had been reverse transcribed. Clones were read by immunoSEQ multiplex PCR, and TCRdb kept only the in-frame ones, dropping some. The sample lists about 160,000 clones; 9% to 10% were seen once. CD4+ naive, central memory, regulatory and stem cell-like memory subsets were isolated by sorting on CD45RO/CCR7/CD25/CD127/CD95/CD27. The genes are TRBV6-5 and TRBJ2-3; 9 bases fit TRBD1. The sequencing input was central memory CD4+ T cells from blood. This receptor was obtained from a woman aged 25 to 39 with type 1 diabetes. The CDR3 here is CASSWGRDRVADTQYF. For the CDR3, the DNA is TGTGCCAGCAGTTGGGGTCGGGACAGGGTAGCAGATACGCAGTATTTT.